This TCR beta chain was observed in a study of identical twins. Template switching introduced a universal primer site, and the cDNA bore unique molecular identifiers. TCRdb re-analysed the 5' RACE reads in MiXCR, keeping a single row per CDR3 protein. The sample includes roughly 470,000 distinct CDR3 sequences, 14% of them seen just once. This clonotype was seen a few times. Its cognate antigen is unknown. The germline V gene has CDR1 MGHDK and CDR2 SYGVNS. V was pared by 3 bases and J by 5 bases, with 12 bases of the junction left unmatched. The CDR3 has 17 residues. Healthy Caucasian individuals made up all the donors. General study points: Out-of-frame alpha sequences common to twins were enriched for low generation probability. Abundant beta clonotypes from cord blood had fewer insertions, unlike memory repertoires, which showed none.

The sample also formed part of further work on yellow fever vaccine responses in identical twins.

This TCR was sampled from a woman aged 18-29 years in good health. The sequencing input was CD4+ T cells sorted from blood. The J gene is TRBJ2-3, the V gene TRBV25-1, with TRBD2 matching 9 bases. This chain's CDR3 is CASSDRFIAGVGDTQYF. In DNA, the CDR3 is TGTGCCAGCAGTGACCGATTTATAGCGGGAGTAGGAGATACGCAGTATTTT.